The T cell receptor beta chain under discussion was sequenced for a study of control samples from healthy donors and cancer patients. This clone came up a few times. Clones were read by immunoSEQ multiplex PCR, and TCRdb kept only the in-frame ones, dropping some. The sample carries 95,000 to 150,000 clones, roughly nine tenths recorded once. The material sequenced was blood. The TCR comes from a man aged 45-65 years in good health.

CDR3 DNA sequence: TGTGCCAGCAGGACAGGGCGAGGTGGCAATCAGCCCCAGCATTTT. It specifies CASRTGRGGNQPQHF. This chain links TRBV6-5 with TRBJ1-5; 7 bases agree with TRBD1. Germline CDR1 MNHEY, CDR2 SVGAGI. The ends lost 6 bases at V and 2 bases at J; junction bases unmatched: 7. The length of the CDR3 is 15 residues.